The 10 T cell receptor beta chains below were found in one sample sequenced in a study of CD8 T cells in ankylosing spondylitis. These receptors' targets are unknown. Study-level findings and limits: The study identified a TCR beta motif of seven or eight highly homologous variants that appeared characteristic of ankylosing spondylitis blood.

TCRdb reprocessed the 5' RACE reads with MiXCR, giving one entry per CDR3 protein. The sample lists around 430,000 distinct CDR3 sequences, 17% occurring once. Sequenced material: blood, either unsorted or a sorted T cell fraction (not recorded which). These receptors were taken from a male donor with ankylosing spondylitis.

This clonotype was found many times. The chain carries TRBV5-1 and TRBJ2-1; 15 bases agree with TRBD2. Looked up from germline, CDR1 is SGHRS and CDR2 is YFSETQ. This CDR3 is 19 amino acids long. The V segment lost 1 base and the J segment 2 bases; nucleotides outside the gene matches: 7. The CDR3 reads CASSLPPGLAGGPYNEQFF. The CDR3 nucleotides read TGCGCCAGCAGCTTGCCCCCCGGACTAGCGGGAGGGCCCTACAATGAGCAGTTCTTC. The full variable domain, in which reference TRBV5-1 and TRBJ2-1 provide the parts outside the CDR3, is KAGVTQTPRYLIKTRGQQVTLSCSPISGHRSVSWYQQTPGQGLQFLFEYFSETQRNKGNFPGRFSGRQFSNSRSEMNVSTLELGDSALYLCASSLPPGLAGGPYNEQFFGPGTRLTVL.

The V and J genes are TRBV2 and TRBJ2-1, with TRBD2 as a possible D gene (6 bases). V dropped 7 bases and J dropped 0 bases, with 19 bases sitting between them. CDR1 and CDR2 from the germline V gene are SNHLY and FYNNEI. CDR3 size: 17 residues. CDR3 sequence reads: CASTQGLSLSSYNEQFF. In nucleotides, the CDR3 is TGTGCCAGCACCCAGGGACTCTCCTTAAGCTCCTACAATGAGCAGTTCTTC.

This clonotype was seen ten or more times. This chain uses TRBV7-9 with TRBJ1-1; D remains ambiguous. There are 11 residues in the CDR3. Germline V gene lookup returns CDR1 SEHNR and CDR2 FQNEAQ (reference sequence). Trimming left V 6 bases short and J 5 bases short, with 7 bases between. The CDR3 DNA reads as TGTGCCAGCAGGAGGGTAACTGAAGCTTTCTTT. Translation gives CASRRVTEAFF.

The V call is TRBV5-1, the J call TRBJ1-5, with 8 bases matching TRBD1. V shed 3 bases, J shed 2 bases, and the junction held 4 bases outside the gene matches. Germline loops: CDR1 SGHRS, CDR2 YFSETQ. This CDR3 has 15 residues. CDR3 amino acids: CASSYTGGGNQPQHF. CDR3 in DNA: TGCGCCAGCAGCTATACAGGGGGAGGCAATCAGCCCCAGCATTTT. The full variable domain, in which reference TRBV5-1 and TRBJ1-5 provide the parts outside the CDR3, is KAGVTQTPRYLIKTRGQQVTLSCSPISGHRSVSWYQQTPGQGLQFLFEYFSETQRNKGNFPGRFSGRQFSNSRSEMNVSTLELGDSALYLCASSYTGGGNQPQHFGDGTRLSIL.

The chain carries TRBV7-2 and TRBJ2-7, with TRBD2 as a possible D gene (6 bases). Germline-derived CDR1 and CDR2 are SGHTA and FQGNSA. The CDR3 spans 14 residues. V gave up 4 bases and J gave up 3 bases, with 13 bases separating them. The CDR3 spells CASSSGLSFYEQYF. CDR3 sequence (DNA): TGTGCCAGCAGCTCGGGACTTTCCTTCTACGAGCAGTACTTC. Full variable domain (missing parts from reference TRBV7-2 and TRBJ2-7): GAGVSQSPSNKVTEKGKDVELRCDPISGHTALYWYRQSLGQGLEFLIYFQGNSAPDKSGLPSDRFSAERTGGSVSTLTIQRTQQEDSAVYLCASSSGLSFYEQYFGPGTRLTVT.

This clonotype was found a few times. The genes are TRBV6-5 and TRBJ2-2; D is ambiguous. Trimming removed 7 bases from V and 4 bases from J, with 7 bases in between. The CDR3 has 12 amino acids. In germline, CDR1 is MNHEY, CDR2 SVGAGI. The CDR3 coding sequence is TGTGCCAGCAAAAGGTTCACCGGGGAGCTGTTTTTT. It specifies CASKRFTGELFF.

The chain has TRBV19 and TRBJ1-1; tentative D call: TRBD1 (6 bases). The CDR3 totals 15 residues. The ends were cut back, 4 bases at V and 1 base at J, with 13 bases in the middle. Per germline, CDR1 LNHDA and CDR2 SQIVND (reference sequence). The CDR3 here is CASSTDRTKNTEAFF. The CDR3 nucleotides read TGTGCCAGTAGTACTGACAGGACCAAGAACACTGAAGCTTTCTTT.

In this sample, this clonotype turned up a few times. The rearrangement links TRBV14 to TRBJ2-7; D not certain. The germline V gene encodes CDR1 SGHDN and CDR2 FVKESK. The V end lost 0 bases, the J end lost 3 bases, and 12 bases lay between the germline ends. The CDR3 totals 15 residues. The CDR3 DNA reads as TGTGCCAGCAGCCAAGATCTCTTGAAGGGCTACGAGCAGTACTTC. Translating gives CASSQDLLKGYEQYF.

The chain joins TRBV28 to TRBJ1-4, with 9 bases aligning to TRBD1. V dropped 5 bases and J dropped 3; count of bases not matched to a gene: 4. This CDR3 has 15 residues. Germline V CDR1 and CDR2: MDHEN, SYDVKM. The CDR3 here is CASSTQGAANEKLFF. Written as DNA, the CDR3 is TGTGCCAGCAGTACACAGGGGGCAGCTAATGAAAAACTGTTTTTT.

This clonotype has more than one count but fewer than ten. The chain employs TRBV2 and TRBJ1-2, with 9 bases fitting TRBD1. The CDR3 is made up of 16 amino acids. Germline-derived CDR1 and CDR2 are SNHLY and FYNNEI. J gave up 7 bases and V 2 bases, and 11 bases lay outside the gene matches. The DNA of the CDR3 is TGTGCCAGCAGTGAACCCCCCGGGACAGGGCCCATTGGCTACACCTTC. This codes for CASSEPPGTGPIGYTF.